These 6 T cell receptor beta chains were sequenced from one sample in a study of T cell repertoires in cytomegalovirus infection. TCRdb ran MiXCR on the reads and lists one entry per CDR3 protein. The sample contains a few hundred thousand distinct CDR3 sequences, more than 9% of which appear only once. The sequenced material came from PBMCs. All receptors come from a human donor in good health (CMV status not recorded). Some clones in this sample may be carry-over from other donors' samples.

In its sample, this clonotype was seen many times. The rearrangement joins TRBV27 to TRBJ2-3, with D possibly TRBD1 on 6 matching bases. V was clipped by 10 bases and J by 2 bases, with 19 bases between them. The CDR3 sequence is 15 residues long. The germline V gene encodes CDR1 MNHEY and CDR2 SMNVEV (reference sequence). CDR3: CATWTSGVLTDTQYF. The DNA for the CDR3 is TGTGCCACTTGGACTTCAGGGGTCCTCACAGATACGCAGTATTTT.

This clonotype showed up many times. This chain joins TRBV7-6 and TRBJ2-1, with D unresolved. The CDR3 length is 14 residues. Germline V gives CDR1 SGHVS, CDR2 FNYEAQ. The V gene lost 0 bases and the J gene lost 5 bases, with 8 bases spanning the gap. CDR3 sequence: CASSLALAHNEQFF. The CDR3 bases are TGTGCCAGCAGCTTAGCGTTGGCCCACAATGAGCAGTTCTTC.

This chain joins TRBV28 and TRBJ1-1, with unresolved D. The germline V gene has CDR1 MDHEN and CDR2 SYDVKM. The ends were cut back, 4 bases at V and 0 bases at J, with 9 bases in the middle. The CDR3 loop spans 14 amino acids. The CDR3 DNA reads TGTGCCAGCAGTTCAGCGGGCCTGAACACTGAAGCTTTCTTT. It codes for CASSSAGLNTEAFF.

This clonotype was seen a few times. CDR3 bases: TGTGCCAGCACCACTACCCAGAAGCGGGAAGCCGAGCAGTACTTC. It codes for CASTTTQKREAEQYF. The genes are TRBV6-5 and TRBJ2-7; 7 nucleotides line up with TRBD2. V shed 7 bases and J 6 bases; nucleotides not matched to a gene: 15. The CDR3 extends over 15 amino acids. The germline V gene encodes CDR1 MNHEY and CDR2 SVGAGI.

This clonotype turned up a few times. The chain links TRBV20-1 to TRBJ2-5; D may be TRBD1 (5 bases). The CDR3 has 13 residues. Germline loops: CDR1 DFQATT, CDR2 SNEGSKA (reference sequence). V was clipped by 5 bases and J by 1 base, with 11 bases between them. This CDR3 is CSAQGGVQETQYF. CDR3 in DNA: TGCAGTGCTCAGGGTGGGGTCCAAGAGACCCAGTACTTC.

This clonotype appeared a few times. This rearrangement joins TRBV20-1 to TRBJ2-5, with 12 bases fitting TRBD2. V lost 3 bases to trimming and J lost 6 bases; unmatched junction nucleotides: 11. Germline V lookup: CDR1 DFQATT, CDR2 SNEGSKA (reference sequence). This CDR3 spans 16 amino acids. The chain's CDR3 is CSASSTSGRMTKTQYF. CDR3 in DNA: TGCAGTGCTAGTTCGACTAGCGGGAGAATGACGAAGACCCAGTACTTC.